Listed below are T cell receptor beta chains from one sample, sequenced in a study of T cells after posttransplantation cyclophosphamide. The assay was immunoSEQ multiplex PCR, and TCRdb's table has in-frame clones only and misses some. The table lists roughly 12,000 clones, over 80% of them singletons. The material sequenced was PBMCs, taken after allogeneic stem cell transplant with posttransplant cyclophosphamide. The receptors shown here come from a female patient between 25 and 45 years old who received an allogeneic stem cell transplant from an unrelated donor, was CMV-positive, and had no GVHD. The T cells may partly be graft donor cells. CDR3s include the opening cysteine and the closing phenylalanine or tryptophan.

CDR3aa: CASSLGVLGLGGNGVTQYF; v_gene: TRBV7-2; j_gene: TRBJ2-5
CDR3aa: CASPDREGRPQHF; v_gene: TRBV30; j_gene: TRBJ1-5
CDR3aa: CASSSQGGRTNTGELFF; v_gene: TRBV11-2; j_gene: TRBJ2-2
CDR3aa: CASSSGFLVTGELFF; v_gene: TRBV5-6; j_gene: TRBJ2-2
CDR3aa: CASSHNRGVETQYF; v_gene: TRBV23-1; j_gene: TRBJ2-5
CDR3aa: CASSFSPDTQYF; v_gene: TRBV5-1; j_gene: TRBJ2-3
CDR3aa: CSSSGRSSTDTQYF; v_gene: TRBV29-1; j_gene: TRBJ2-3
CDR3aa: CASSLRDRDNSPLHF; v_gene: TRBV5-4; j_gene: TRBJ1-6
CDR3aa: CASSWGQGVAGELFF; v_gene: TRBV14; j_gene: TRBJ2-2
CDR3aa: CASSWSSYEQYF; v_gene: TRBV7-2; j_gene: TRBJ2-7